Each of the 6 T cell receptor beta chains below was sequenced from the same sample in a study of T cells in Graves' hyperthyroidism and ophthalmopathy. RNA transcripts gave rise to amplified TCR beta CDR3 regions. HTBI primers were employed in a first-round RT-PCR of the TCR CDR3. MiXCR, run by TCRdb on the multiplex PCR reads, gives a single entry per CDR3 protein. The sample carries 600,000 to 850,000 distinct CDR3 sequences, 18% recorded once. The sequenced sample was blood. These TCRs come from a woman aged 50 to 60 with Graves' hyperthyroidism that later progressed to Graves' ophthalmopathy.

At least ten counts were recorded for this clonotype. The chain joins TRBV29-1 to TRBJ2-7; D remains unclear. CDR1 and CDR2 (germline): SQVTM, ANQGSEA. This CDR3 spans 15 amino acids. Trimming took off 1 base at V and 0 bases at J, with 13 bases between the two ends. The CDR3 loop is CSVEGAGVSSYEQYF. The CDR3 DNA follows: TGCAGCGTTGAAGGTGCTGGGGTTAGCTCCTACGAGCAGTACTTC.

This clonotype occurred a few times. V is TRBV5-1 and J is TRBJ2-5, with 9 bases lining up with TRBD1. The CDR3 runs 14 residues. The ends lost 3 bases at V and 5 bases at J; junction bases unmatched: 5. Germline V gene sequence: CDR1 SGHRS, CDR2 YFSETQ. CDR3 loop: CASSSGQGRETQYF. The CDR3 region has the DNA TGCGCCAGCAGCTCGGGACAGGGCAGGGAGACCCAGTACTTC.

CDR3 coding DNA: TGTGCCAGCAGTACAGGACTACACAGTGAGCAGTTCTTC. Its protein product is CASSTGLHSEQFF. The V gene is TRBV28, the J gene TRBJ2-1; TRBD2 might be the D (6 bases). The V end lost 5 bases, the J end lost 9 bases, and 14 bases lay between the germline ends. The CDR3 has 13 residues. CDR1 and CDR2 (germline): MDHEN, SYDVKM.

CDR3 loop: CASSYSWAGTGTEAFF. The CDR3 region has the DNA TGTGCCAGCAGTTACTCTTGGGCAGGGACGGGCACTGAAGCTTTCTTT. The chain combines TRBV6-6 with TRBJ1-1; D might be TRBD1 (5 bases). In germline, CDR1 is MNHNY, CDR2 SVGAGI (reference sequence). CDR3 length equals 16 residues. V gave up 0 bases and J gave up 4 bases, with 15 bases separating them.

This clonotype was detected many times. The CDR3 DNA is TGTGCCAGCAGCGACCCGGGGGGGAAGGGAGGTAATGAGCAGTTCTTC. Amino acids: CASSDPGGKGGNEQFF. The rearrangement links TRBV7-2 to TRBJ2-1; 8 nucleotides match TRBD2. Germline V lookup: CDR1 SGHTA, CDR2 FQGNSA. The trim removed 5 bases at V and 7 bases at J, leaving 13 bases unmatched. The CDR3 is 16 amino acids.

This rearrangement joins TRBV20-1 to TRBJ1-5; no reliable D call. The CDR3 runs 11 residues. Trimming left V 6 bases short and J 12 bases short, with 15 bases between. Germline lookup yields CDR1 DFQATT and CDR2 SNEGSKA (reference sequence). As DNA, the CDR3 is TGCAGTGCCTACGTCCAGGCCTACCAGCATTTT. Amino acids: CSAYVQAYQHF.